These T cell receptor beta chains were read from a single sample in a study of T cell responses to AZD1222 COVID-19 vaccine. Clones were read by immunoSEQ multiplex PCR, and TCRdb kept only the in-frame ones, dropping some. Of approximately 150,000 clones listed, roughly 90% were seen once; the top ten hold approximately 3.3%. Sequenced material: peripheral blood, taken 28 days after the second AZD1222 dose. The receptors originated from an adult who received the AZD1222 COVID-19 vaccine. Both conserved end residues are part of each CDR3. D genes are given only for firm matches. Size is stated for part of the rows, as once, few or many counts, or as a class when the clone is expanded.

-	TRBV10-3	-	TRBJ1-2	TGTGCCATCAGGGGAGGCGGAGCTAACTATGGCTACACCTTC	CAIRGGGANYGYTF
-	TRBV5-1	-	TRBJ2-2	TGCGCCAGCAGCTTGCAGAACACCGGGGAGCTGTTTTTT	CASSLQNTGELFF
TRBD2	TRBV3-1/TRBV3-2	-	TRBJ2-2	TGTGCCAGCCCTCCGGGACTAGCGGGAGGTACGTACACCGGGGAGCTGTTTTTT	CASPPGLAGGTYTGELFF
TRBD1	TRBV11-3	-	TRBJ2-7	TGTGCCAGCAGCTTGGGACAGGTGACCTACGAGCAGTACTTC	CASSLGQVTYEQYF
TRBD1	TRBV5-1	-	TRBJ2-5	TGCGCCAGCAGCTTCGACAGGGTGGAGACCCAGTACTTC	CASSFDRVETQYF
-	TRBV30	-	TRBJ2-7	TGTGCCGGCACCCTCGGGTCCACCTACGAGCAGTACTTC	CAGTLGSTYEQYF
-	TRBV28	-	TRBJ2-7	TGTGCCAGCAGTTTCAGGGGACGCCTCTACGAGCAGTACTTC	CASSFRGRLYEQYF
TRBD1	TRBV27	few	TRBJ1-2	TGTGCCAGCAGTTTCGGGACAGGGACGAACTATGGCTACACCTTC	CASSFGTGTNYGYTF
-	TRBV21-1	-	TRBJ2-3	TGTGCCAGCGTGCCCAACCCCGGGACTAGCGGGATCCTTTACTCTGAGATCACAGATACGCAGTATTTT	CASVPNPGTSGILYSEITDTQYF
-	TRBV7-9	-	TRBJ1-1	TGTGCCAGCAGCTTTGTGGGGATGAACACTGAAGCTTTCTTT	CASSFVGMNTEAFF
-	TRBV19	-	TRBJ1-5	TGTGCCAGTAGCCTGGAAGGGGCCCGCAATCAGCCCCAGCATTTT	CASSLEGARNQPQHF
-	TRBV7-9	-	TRBJ2-7	TGTGCCAGCAGCGCCCCGACAGGTGGGAGCTCCTACGAGCAGTACTTC	CASSAPTGGSSYEQYF
TRBD1	TRBV15	-	TRBJ2-7	TGTGCCACCAGCGCCCGACAGGGCGGCGAGCAGTACTTC	CATSARQGGEQYF
-	TRBV5-1	-	TRBJ1-4	TGCGCCAGCAGCATGGGGAGTACCGAAAAACTGTTTTTT	CASSMGSTEKLFF
-	TRBV11-2	-	TRBJ1-2	TGTGCCAGCAGCGGGATGGGGGTGGGCTACACCTTC	CASSGMGVGYTF
TRBD1	TRBV5-4	-	TRBJ2-7	TGTGCCAGCAGCTGGGACAGGGCAGCAACCTACGAGCAGTACTTC	CASSWDRAATYEQYF
-	TRBV6-1	-	TRBJ2-7	TGTGCCAGCAGTGAAACGGACTGGTACGAGCAGTACTTC	CASSETDWYEQYF
-	TRBV2	-	TRBJ2-7	TGTGCCAGCAGTGAATGGGTCTACGAGCAGTACTTC	CASSEWVYEQYF
TRBD1	TRBV6-5	-	TRBJ1-2	TGTGCCAGTACACCAGGGGGAAGTGGCTACACCTTC	CASTPGGSGYTF
-	TRBV10-3	-	TRBJ2-7	TGTGCCATCAGTGAGTCGGTTTTGACCGGTCGGACCTACGAGCAGTACTTC	CAISESVLTGRTYEQYF
-	TRBV4-3	-	TRBJ1-5	TGCGCCAGCAGCCAAGCGGTCAATCAGCCCCAGCATTTT	CASSQAVNQPQHF
TRBD1	TRBV19	-	TRBJ2-2	TGTGCCACCTCCGATCCGGGACAGGGAACCGGGGAGCTGTTTTTT	CATSDPGQGTGELFF
TRBD2	TRBV6-5	-	TRBJ2-3	TGTGCCAGCAGTTACGGGACTACCTACACAGATACGCAGTATTTT	CASSYGTTYTDTQYF
-	TRBV28	-	TRBJ1-2	TGTGCCAGCAGCAGGGTGTCGTATGGCTACACCTTC	CASSRVSYGYTF
TRBD1	TRBV9	-	TRBJ1-2	TGTGCCAGCAGCGGACAGGGCCATGGCTACACCTTC	CASSGQGHGYTF
TRBD2	TRBV4-1	once	TRBJ2-1	TGCGCCAGCAGCCAAGAAGGCGGTGCTAGCGGGACTTACAATGAGCAGTTCTTC	CASSQEGGASGTYNEQFF
TRBD2	TRBV19	-	TRBJ2-7	TGTGCCAGTAGTATTGCTAGCGGGACAGTGGAGCAGTACTTC	CASSIASGTVEQYF
-	TRBV9	-	TRBJ2-5	TGTGCCAGCAGCGTAGGAGGGGCCCAAGAGACCCAGTACTTC	CASSVGGAQETQYF
-	TRBV5-8	-	TRBJ2-3	TGTGCCAGCAGCTCAACCCCCACCACAGATACGCAGTATTTT	CASSSTPTTDTQYF
-	TRBV7-2	-	TRBJ2-7	TGTGCCAGCAGCTCTATCACCAGGCGCTCATACGAGCAGTACTTC	CASSSITRRSYEQYF
-	TRBV2	-	TRBJ2-7	TGTGCCAGCACTAGACAAACCAAATACGAGGAGCAGTACTTC	CASTRQTKYEEQYF
-	TRBV21-1	-	TRBJ2-1	TGTGCCAGCAGAGCGGGACAACTCTACAATGAGCAGTTCTTC	CASRAGQLYNEQFF
-	TRBV30	-	TRBJ1-1	TGTGCCTCTATTCCGGGGCCCGAGAACACTGAAGCTTTCTTT	CASIPGPENTEAFF
-	TRBV24-1	once	TRBJ2-2	TGTGCCACCACGAAGGGTGCGAACACCGGGGAGCTGTTTTTT	CATTKGANTGELFF
TRBD1	TRBV7-9	-	TRBJ1-6	TGTGCCAGCAGCCCGGCGGGACAGGGACAGCCTAATTCACCCCTCCACTTT	CASSPAGQGQPNSPLHF
-	TRBV5-1	-	TRBJ2-1	TGCGCCAGCAGCTTGGTAGTGGGAGGTTACAATGAGCAGTTCTTC	CASSLVVGGYNEQFF
TRBD1	TRBV4-1	-	TRBJ1-5	TGCGCCAGCAGCCAAGGAATGACCGGGACAGGGGCGGGTCAGCCCCAGCATTTT	CASSQGMTGTGAGQPQHF
TRBD2	TRBV10-3	once	TRBJ2-7	TGTGCCATCAGCCACCCCCCTAGCGGGATGTACGAGCAGTACTTC	CAISHPPSGMYEQYF
-	TRBV28	-	TRBJ2-1	TGTGCCAGCAGTTCCCATAACAATGAGCAGTTCTTC	CASSSHNNEQFF
-	TRBV24-1	-	TRBJ1-2	TGTGCCACCAGTGATTCAGGGTTAGACTATGGCTACACCTTC	CATSDSGLDYGYTF
-	TRBV20-1	-	TRBJ2-7	TGCAGTGCTAGTCGACTAGTAAGCCTCAACGAGCAGTACTTC	CSASRLVSLNEQYF